This TCR beta chain was recovered during a study of CD8+ T cells in alopecia areata listed by TCRdb under 2018. Notes on the research overall: Skin from C3H/HeJ donors with spontaneous alopecia (about 6-13 months old) was grafted onto female C3H/HeJ recipients aged roughly 6-11 weeks. High-throughput TCRbeta sequencing was used to examine T cell clonal expansion in alopecia areata in both the C3H/HeJ mouse model and human patients. The RNA source kit depended on sample type: the PAXgene miRNA kit for fixed scalp, the miRNeasy kit for PBMCs, and the RNeasy kit for mouse skin. Clonality in the scalp was compared among normal scalp (n=4), patchy alopecia areata scalp (n=8), and alopecia totalis/universalis scalp (n=8). immunoSEQ multiplex PCR using 35 Vbeta forward primers and 13 Jbeta reverse primers was used to amplify TCRbeta CDR3 regions. On the human side, TCRbeta sequencing was run on scalp tissue and on sorted CD4+ and CD8+ peripheral blood T cells from healthy controls and from alopecia areata patients with either patchy or totalis/universalis disease.

Looking up the germline V gene yields CDR1 MSHET and CDR2 SYDVDS. The CDR3 runs 15 residues from the cysteine to the phenylalanine. The 33 bases shown cover part of the CDR3, and their frame starts at base 1. Germline trimming: 0 bases from V, 0 bases from J; junction bases outside gene matches: 1. Results the study describes overall, beyond this receptor: Resident alphabeta T cells in normal human skin are also sequenced, complicating scalp TCR repertoire analysis, unlike mouse skin dominated by gammadelta T cells. Lesional scalp, especially in alopecia totalis/universalis, showed higher clonality and more expanded CD8+ clones than normal scalp, suggesting antigenic drive. TCR sequences shared between patients were less clear than in mice, possibly partly because of HLA diversity in the patient population.

This clone was seen a handful of times. The specificity of this receptor is unknown. In this entry, gene names and germline sequences are mouse ones. The read comes to an end 4 residues before the CDR3 does, leaving the germline J gene to fill in the end. The sample carries other DNA sequences with the same CDR3. Pooled mouse cutaneous lymph node cells were stained for CD4, CD8alpha, NKG2D, NKG2ACE and other markers, then sorted on a BD Influx. The library was produced with the immunoSEQ multiplex PCR assay. For TCR sequencing, RNA was extracted from every sample and reverse transcribed into cDNA to serve as template. SuperScript III was used for first-strand cDNA synthesis, primed with a 2:1 mix of oligo-dT and random hexamers. A synthetic immune receptor repertoire was used to measure amplification bias, and any remaining bias was corrected computationally. Libraries were sequenced on Illumina HiSeq using 60 bp reads that covered the CDR3 and were read from J toward V. The original pipeline was this. After raw reads were preprocessed to remove errors, the CDR3 was defined following IMGT conventions as running from the conserved cysteine to phenylalanine. Clonality was computed by normalizing Shannon entropy by log2 of the number of productive unique TCRs and subtracting the result from 1. Whether scalp clones were CD4 or CD8 was inferred by matching scalp TCRbeta sequences against CD4 and CD8 repertoires sorted from blood. This is the immuneACCESS table as TCRdb keeps it, with only in-frame sequences that have V and J called. A part of the clones is gone; compared with another copy, unresolved V genes explain less than half, and the rest is unexplained. The DNA gave D and trimming, while V, J and clone size come from that table. In this sample the table shows around 300,000 clones, and no singletons are among them. Of the sample, 0.9% to 1.5% falls within the top ten clones.

The sample comprised CD4+ T cells sorted from a lymph node. This sequence uses TRBV29 and TRBJ1-2; TRBD1 agrees with 7 junctional bases. This clonotype was sampled from a C3H/HeJ mouse with alopecia areata. The MHC haplotype carried by mice of this strain is H2-k. The CDR3 region: CASSLSGTANSDYTF. The DNA read from the CDR3 is TGTGCTAGCAGTTTATCCGGGACAGCAAACTCC.